This entry is about one T cell receptor beta chain. Antigen: not known. Regarding treatment: oral pan-JAK inhibitor, 5-10 mg twice daily. Isolation of CD4+ and CD8+ T cells from PBMCs was achieved by sorting. The data originate from a study of CD8+ T cells in alopecia areata. Deletions cut 1 base from V and 6 bases from J, with 19 bases between. CDR1 is LNHNV, CDR2 YYDKDF, per germline (reference sequence). The CDR3 consists of 16 residues. After isolation, RNA underwent reverse transcription to generate cDNA as the sequencing template. Generated by immunoSEQ multiplex PCR, the TCRdb table keeps only in-frame clones and is missing some. Altogether around 200,000 clones are present, roughly 62% being singletons, with the ten largest covering over 10%. General study results and limits: Among the top 100, expanded CD8+ clones were significantly decreased by tofacitinib, as was scalp clonality. A large proportion of expanded lesional clones were detected persisting in scalp and blood during tofacitinib.

This clonotype originated in a human donor with alopecia areata. The specimen was CD8+ T cells sorted from blood, collected at week 24, from a patient treated with tofacitinib. This sequence joins TRBV15 and TRBJ2-7, with D perhaps assigned TRBD1 or TRBD2 (6 bases each). CDR3 coding DNA: TGTGCCACCAGCAGAGCGGGGTCAGGGGTGGGAGGCGAGCAGTACTTC. It codes for CATSRAGSGVGGEQYF.